The source of this TCR beta chain is a study of T-cell memory formation after mild COVID-19. UMIs and sample barcodes were carried by the TCR alpha and TCR beta cDNA libraries that 5'RACE produced using constant-segment primers. TCRdb itself ran the 5' RACE reads through MiXCR, one entry per CDR3 protein. Altogether roughly 580,000 distinct CDR3 sequences are present, roughly 17% being singletons, with the ten largest covering approximately 12%. The sample consisted of PBMCs or a T cell subset sorted from them (not recorded which). The clonotype comes from an adult woman who had mild COVID-19 (a few samples of this study predate the infection). Cell type and time point are not known.

The CDR3 coding sequence is TGTGCCAGCTCTCTAGCGGGAGTTGTTAACAATGAGCAGTTCTTC. Protein product: CASSLAGVVNNEQFF. The chain recombines TRBV6-5 with TRBJ2-1; TRBD2 aligns across 10 bases. The CDR3 is made up of 15 amino acids. The germline CDR1 and CDR2 sequences are MNHEY and SVGAGI. The V gene end was trimmed by 8 bases and the J gene end by 5 bases; junction bases not matched to a gene: 9.